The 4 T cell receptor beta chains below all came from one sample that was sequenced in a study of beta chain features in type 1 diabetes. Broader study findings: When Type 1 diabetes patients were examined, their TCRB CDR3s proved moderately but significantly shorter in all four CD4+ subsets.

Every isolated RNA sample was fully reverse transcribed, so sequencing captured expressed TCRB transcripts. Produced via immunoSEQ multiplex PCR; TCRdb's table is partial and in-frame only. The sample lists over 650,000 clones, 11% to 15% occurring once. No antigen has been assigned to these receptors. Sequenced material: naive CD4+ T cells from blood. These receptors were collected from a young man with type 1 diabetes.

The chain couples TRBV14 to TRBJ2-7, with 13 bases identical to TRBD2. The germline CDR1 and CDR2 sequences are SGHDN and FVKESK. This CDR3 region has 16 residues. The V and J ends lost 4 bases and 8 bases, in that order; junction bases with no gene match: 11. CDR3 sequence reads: CASSPHPTSGGMKQYF. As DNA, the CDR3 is TGTGCCAGCAGCCCCCACCCGACTAGCGGGGGGATGAAGCAGTACTTC.

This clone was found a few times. CDR3 region: CASSHRLAGNTDTQYF. The CDR3 DNA is TGTGCCAGCAGCCATCGACTAGCGGGGAACACAGATACGCAGTATTTT. The gene calls are TRBV11-2 and TRBJ2-3, with TRBD2 identical over 11 bases. CDR3 length equals 16 residues. Germline V lookup: CDR1 SGHAT, CDR2 FQNNGV. V shed 5 bases and J 2 bases; nucleotides not matched to a gene: 6.

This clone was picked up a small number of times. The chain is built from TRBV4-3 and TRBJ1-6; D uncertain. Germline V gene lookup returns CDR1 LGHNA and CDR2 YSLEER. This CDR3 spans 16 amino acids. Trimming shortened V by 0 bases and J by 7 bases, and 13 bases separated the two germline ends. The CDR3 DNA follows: TGCGCCAGCAGCCAAGAAGCACAGATAATGAATTCACCCCTCCACTTT. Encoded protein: CASSQEAQIMNSPLHF.

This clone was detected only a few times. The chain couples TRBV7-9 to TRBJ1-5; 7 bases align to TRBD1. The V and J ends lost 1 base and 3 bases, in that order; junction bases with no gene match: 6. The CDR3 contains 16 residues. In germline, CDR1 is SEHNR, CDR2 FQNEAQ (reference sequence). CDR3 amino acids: CASSLVPGQINQPQHF. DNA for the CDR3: TGTGCCAGCAGCTTAGTCCCGGGACAGATCAATCAGCCCCAGCATTTT.